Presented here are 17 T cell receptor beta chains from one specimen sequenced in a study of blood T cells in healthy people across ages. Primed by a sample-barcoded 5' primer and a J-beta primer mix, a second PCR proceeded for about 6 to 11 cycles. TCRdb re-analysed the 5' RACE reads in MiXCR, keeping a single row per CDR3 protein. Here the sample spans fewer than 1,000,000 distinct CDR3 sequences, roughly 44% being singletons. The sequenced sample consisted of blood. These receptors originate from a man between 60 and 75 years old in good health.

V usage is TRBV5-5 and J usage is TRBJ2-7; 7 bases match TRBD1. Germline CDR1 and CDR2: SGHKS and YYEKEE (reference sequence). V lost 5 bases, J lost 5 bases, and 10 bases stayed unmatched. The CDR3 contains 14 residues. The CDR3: CASSWDRGADEQYF. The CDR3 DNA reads TGTGCCAGCAGTTGGGACAGAGGAGCCGACGAGCAGTACTTC.

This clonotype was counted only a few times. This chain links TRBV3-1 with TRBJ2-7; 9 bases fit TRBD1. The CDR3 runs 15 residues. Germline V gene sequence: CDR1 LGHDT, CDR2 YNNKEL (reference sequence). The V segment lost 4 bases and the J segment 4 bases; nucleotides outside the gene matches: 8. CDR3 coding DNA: TGTGCCAGCAGCCCCGAACAGGGGGCTGTGTACGAGCAGTACTTC. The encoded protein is CASSPEQGAVYEQYF.

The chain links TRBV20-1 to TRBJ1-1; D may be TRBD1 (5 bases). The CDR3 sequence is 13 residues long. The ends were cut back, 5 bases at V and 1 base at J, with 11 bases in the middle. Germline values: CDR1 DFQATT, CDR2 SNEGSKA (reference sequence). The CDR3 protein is CSAGAEANTEAFF. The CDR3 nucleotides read TGCAGTGCTGGGGCGGAGGCGAACACTGAAGCTTTCTTT.

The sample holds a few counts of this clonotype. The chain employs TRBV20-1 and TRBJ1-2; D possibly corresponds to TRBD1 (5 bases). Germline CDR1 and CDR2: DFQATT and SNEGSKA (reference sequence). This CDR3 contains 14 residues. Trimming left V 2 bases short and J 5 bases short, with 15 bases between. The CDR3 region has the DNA TGCAGTGCTAGACCAGCCCAGGGACCTTATGGCTACACCTTC. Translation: CSARPAQGPYGYTF.

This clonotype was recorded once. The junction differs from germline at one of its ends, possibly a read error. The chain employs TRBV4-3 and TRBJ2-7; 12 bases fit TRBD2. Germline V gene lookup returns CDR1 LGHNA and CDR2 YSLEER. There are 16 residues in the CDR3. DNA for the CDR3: TGCGCCAGCGGCCAAGAGCCTAGCGGGGGGGCCTACGAGCAGTACTTC. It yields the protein CASGQEPSGGAYEQYF.

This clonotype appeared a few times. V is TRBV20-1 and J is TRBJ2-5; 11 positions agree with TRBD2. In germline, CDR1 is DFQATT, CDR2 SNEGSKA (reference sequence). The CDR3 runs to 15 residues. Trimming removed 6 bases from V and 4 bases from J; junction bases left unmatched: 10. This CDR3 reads CSAGAGTSGRETQYF. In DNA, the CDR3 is TGCAGTGCAGGCGCCGGGACTAGCGGACGAGAGACCCAGTACTTC.

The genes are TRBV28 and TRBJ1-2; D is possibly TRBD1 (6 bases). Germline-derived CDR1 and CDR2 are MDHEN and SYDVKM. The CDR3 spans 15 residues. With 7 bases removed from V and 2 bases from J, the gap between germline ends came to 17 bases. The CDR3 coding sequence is TGTGCCAGCACTTTTCTCGACAGGCAAAACTATGGCTACACCTTC. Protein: CASTFLDRQNYGYTF.

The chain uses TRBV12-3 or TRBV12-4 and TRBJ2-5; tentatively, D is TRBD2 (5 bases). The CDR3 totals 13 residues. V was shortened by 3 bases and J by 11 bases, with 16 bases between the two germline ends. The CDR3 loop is CASSFRRSDEQYF. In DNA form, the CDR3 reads TGTGCCAGCAGTTTTAGGAGGTCTGATGAGCAGTACTTC.

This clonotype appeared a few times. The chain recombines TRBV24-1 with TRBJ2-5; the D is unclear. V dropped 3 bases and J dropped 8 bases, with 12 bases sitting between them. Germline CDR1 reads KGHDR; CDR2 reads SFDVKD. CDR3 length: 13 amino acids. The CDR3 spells CATSDGRWGTQYF. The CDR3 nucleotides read TGTGCCACCAGTGATGGCCGCTGGGGAACCCAGTACTTC.

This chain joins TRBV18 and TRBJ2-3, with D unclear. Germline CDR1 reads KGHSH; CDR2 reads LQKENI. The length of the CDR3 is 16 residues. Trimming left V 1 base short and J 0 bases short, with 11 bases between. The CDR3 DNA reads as TGTGCCAGCTCACCACTGCCCGCTTACAGCACAGATACGCAGTATTTT. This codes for CASSPLPAYSTDTQYF.

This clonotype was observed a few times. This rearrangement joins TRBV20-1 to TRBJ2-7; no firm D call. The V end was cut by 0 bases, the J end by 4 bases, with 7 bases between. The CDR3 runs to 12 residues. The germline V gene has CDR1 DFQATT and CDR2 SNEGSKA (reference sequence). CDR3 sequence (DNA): TGCAGTGCTAGAGATCTCGGTTACGAGCAGTACTTC. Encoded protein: CSARDLGYEQYF.

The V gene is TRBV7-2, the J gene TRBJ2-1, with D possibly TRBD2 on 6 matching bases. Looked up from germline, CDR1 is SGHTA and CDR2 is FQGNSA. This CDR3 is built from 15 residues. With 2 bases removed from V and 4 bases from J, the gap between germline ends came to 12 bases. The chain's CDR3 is CASSLWGGGYNEQFF. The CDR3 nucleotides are TGTGCCAGCAGCTTATGGGGTGGGGGGTACAATGAGCAGTTCTTC.

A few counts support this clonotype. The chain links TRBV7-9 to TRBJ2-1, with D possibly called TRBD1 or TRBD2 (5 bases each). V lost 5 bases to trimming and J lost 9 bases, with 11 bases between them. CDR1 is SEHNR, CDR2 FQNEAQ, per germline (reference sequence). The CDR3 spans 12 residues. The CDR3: CASSANGGEQFF. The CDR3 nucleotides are TGTGCCAGCAGCGCTAATGGGGGTGAGCAGTTCTTC.

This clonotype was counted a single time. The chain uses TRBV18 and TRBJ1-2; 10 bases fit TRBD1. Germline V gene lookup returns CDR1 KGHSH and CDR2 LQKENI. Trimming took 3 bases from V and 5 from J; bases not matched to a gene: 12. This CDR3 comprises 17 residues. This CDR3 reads CASSPYLQGQGNYGYTF. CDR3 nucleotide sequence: TGTGCCAGCTCACCCTACCTACAGGGACAGGGGAATTATGGCTACACCTTC.

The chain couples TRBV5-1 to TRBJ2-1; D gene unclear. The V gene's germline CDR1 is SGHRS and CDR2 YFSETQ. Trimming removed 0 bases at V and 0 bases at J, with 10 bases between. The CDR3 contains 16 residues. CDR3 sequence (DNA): TGCGCCAGCAGCTTGGTTGGCGCGAACTCCTACAATGAGCAGTTCTTC. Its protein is CASSLVGANSYNEQFF.

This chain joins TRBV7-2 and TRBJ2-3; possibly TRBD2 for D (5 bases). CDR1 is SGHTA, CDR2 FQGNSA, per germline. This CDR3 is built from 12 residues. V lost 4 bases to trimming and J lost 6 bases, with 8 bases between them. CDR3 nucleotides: TGTGCCAGCAGCTGGACTGGGGATACGCAGTATTTT. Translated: CASSWTGDTQYF.

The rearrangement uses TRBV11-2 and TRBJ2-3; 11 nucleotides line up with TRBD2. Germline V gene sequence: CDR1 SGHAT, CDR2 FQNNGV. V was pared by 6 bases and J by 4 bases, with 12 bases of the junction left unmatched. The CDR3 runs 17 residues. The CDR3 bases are TGTGCCAGCAGTCAATCACTTCTAGCGGGGGGCGCAGATACGCAGTATTTT. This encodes CASSQSLLAGGADTQYF. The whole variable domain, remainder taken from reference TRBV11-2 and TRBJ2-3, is EAGVAQSPRYKIIEKRQSVAFWCNPISGHATLYWYQQILGQGPKLLIQFQNNGVVDDSQLPKDRFSAERLKGVDSTLKIQPAKLEDSAVYLCASSQSLLAGGADTQYFGPGTRLTVL.